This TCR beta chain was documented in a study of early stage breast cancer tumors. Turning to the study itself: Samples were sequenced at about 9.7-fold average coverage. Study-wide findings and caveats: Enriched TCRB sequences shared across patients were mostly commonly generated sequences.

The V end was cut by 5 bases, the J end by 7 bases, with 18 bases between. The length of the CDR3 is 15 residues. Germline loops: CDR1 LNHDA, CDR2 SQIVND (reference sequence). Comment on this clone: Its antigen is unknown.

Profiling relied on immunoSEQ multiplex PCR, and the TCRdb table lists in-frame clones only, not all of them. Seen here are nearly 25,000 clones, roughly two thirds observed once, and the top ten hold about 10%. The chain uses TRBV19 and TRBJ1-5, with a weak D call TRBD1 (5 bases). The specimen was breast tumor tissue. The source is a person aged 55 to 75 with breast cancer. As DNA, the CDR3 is TGTGCCAGTAGTCCGCTAATGGGGGGTGGCCAGCCCCAGCATTTT. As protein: CASSPLMGGGQPQHF.